The clone carrying this T cell receptor (beta chain) came up a few times. The data originate from a study of Graves' ophthalmopathy and Graves' hyperthyroidism. Study at large: Hyperthyroidism counted as stable given no ophthalmopathy within 18 months of follow-up.

As the template, RNA transcripts were used to amplify TCR beta CDR3 regions. HTBI primers primed a first-round RT-PCR, and a second-round multiplex PCR followed. TCRdb recomputed calls from the multiplex PCR reads with MiXCR, one row per CDR3 protein. The repertoire holds a few hundred thousand distinct CDR3 sequences, with under 45% as singletons. With V trimmed by 0 bases and J by 0 bases, 18 bases remained unmatched. The CDR3 is 21 residues long. Germline CDR1 and CDR2: LNHDA and SQIVND (reference sequence). The rearrangement links TRBV19 to TRBJ1-1; 8 positions agree with TRBD1. The source of this sequence is an adult man with Graves' hyperthyroidism. Sequencing was carried out using peripheral blood or thyroid tissue (not recorded which). CDR3 loop: CASSIDPRRDRGGRMNTEAFF. CDR3 DNA: TGTGCCAGTAGTATAGATCCACGCCGAGACAGGGGAGGTAGAATGAACACTGAAGCTTTCTTT.